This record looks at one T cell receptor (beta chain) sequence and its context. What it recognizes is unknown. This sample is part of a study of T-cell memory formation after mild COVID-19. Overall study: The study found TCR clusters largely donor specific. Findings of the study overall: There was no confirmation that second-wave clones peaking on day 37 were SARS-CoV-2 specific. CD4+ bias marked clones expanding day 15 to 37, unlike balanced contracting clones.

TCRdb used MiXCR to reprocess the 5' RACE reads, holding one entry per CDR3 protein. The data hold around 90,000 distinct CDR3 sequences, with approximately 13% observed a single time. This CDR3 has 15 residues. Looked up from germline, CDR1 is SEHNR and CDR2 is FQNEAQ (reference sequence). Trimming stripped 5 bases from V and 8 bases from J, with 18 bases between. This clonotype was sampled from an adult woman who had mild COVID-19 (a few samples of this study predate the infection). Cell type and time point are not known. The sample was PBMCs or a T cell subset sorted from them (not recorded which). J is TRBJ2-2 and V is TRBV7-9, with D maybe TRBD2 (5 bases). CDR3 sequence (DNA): TGTGCCAGCAGCCTAACCGGGATGCAAGCGGGGGAGCTGTTTTTT. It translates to CASSLTGMQAGELFF.